This TCR beta chain was sequenced during a study of shared clonotypes between healthy human individuals (dated by TCRdb to 2019 to 2021). Regarding the research as a whole: Three men and two women, aged 18 to 49 years, made up the cohort. Per donor, three plates each were used for CD4 naive and CD4 memory, two for CD8 naive, and one for CD8 memory. The study deeply sequenced blood TCR repertoires of several healthy adults to estimate repertoire size and the extent of clonotype sharing between individuals. Different laboratories and diverse techniques were used to prepare libraries and sequence TCR repertoires, to increase sequencing depth and limit assay-specific biases. Per donor, leukapheresis produced somewhere between about 0.85 and 9.5 billion PBMCs. Overall results and qualifications from the work: The genetic and exposure-history diversity represented was limited by the small number of donors. Sampling was limited to blood, and TCR repertoires in tissue likely differ from TCR repertoires in blood. Across several donors, approximately 5% of naive CD4, around 3.3% of naive CD8, 2.3% of memory CD4, and approximately 0.42% of memory CD8 clonotypes were shared. Even with the large sequencing depth, rarefaction of the sorted-subset datasets indicated that sequencing was incomplete. Estimated clonotype richness was generally larger for naive than for memory subsets. Higher generation probabilities were observed for clonotypes shared by all four sorted-subset donors than for non-shared clonotypes. Based on pairwise subsampling, the degree of clonotype sharing among donors was expected to be affected by sequencing depth.

Of note for this clone: Which antigen it targets is not known. One base away there is no much larger clone; base qualities are not given.

The CDR3 numbers 15 residues from cysteine through phenylalanine. Of all the DNA, just the CDR3 is kept, 45 bases in frame from base 1. Sequences SGHNT (CDR1) and YENEEA (CDR2) are obtained from the germline V gene. The junction carries 13 bases between V and J, which are trimmed by 1 base and 6 bases respectively. Using the deep immunoSEQ assay, TCR CDR3 regions were amplified from genomic DNA by multiplex PCR. For each cell subset, the extracted genomic DNA was distributed evenly across all wells of several immunoSEQ 96-well plates, and each plate served as one replicate. For sorted subsets, about 200 ng genomic DNA, equal to 25,000 to 35,000 T cell genomes, was loaded into each replicate PCR. Purified libraries were quantified with a Qubit 3.0 fluorometer, sized on a Bioanalyzer 2100, and re-quantified with the KAPA Library Quantification kit. Every immunoSEQ 96-well plate was sequenced on a separate single-read 150-cycle Illumina NextSeq 550 flow cell. From the authors' description of their analysis: Because only junctional sequences without quality scores were contained in the immunoSEQ output, filtering matching that applied to full-length reads could not be performed. To assign V/J genes and CDR3, sequences were annotated against IMGT germline references using PyIR, a Python wrapper for IgBLAST v1.9. Reads were filtered out if the reads had weak V/J assignments (E-value above 1e-6), no CDR3, stop codons, out-of-frame junctions, or ambiguous translated residues. V3J clonotypes were defined as sequences sharing the same inferred V gene, J gene, and CDR3 amino acid sequence. The percentage overlap between two repertoires was calculated by dividing the number of shared unique clonotypes by the size of the smaller repertoire. Three approaches were used to assess repertoire richness: RTK rarefaction, the Chao1 estimator, and Recon v2.1 estimates of unobserved clonotypes. For all TCRbeta clonotypes obtained by the gDNA method from several donors, generation probabilities were computed with OLGA. Drawn from immuneACCESS, this table holds only the in-frame rearrangements with V and J called that TCRdb kept. Clones are partly lost; checked studies trace under half to an unresolved V gene and leave the rest unexplained. From that table come the V and J calls and clone size; the DNA was used to work out D and trimming. The sample table holds 2 million to 2.5 million clones, of which approximately 94% were seen once. Approximately 0.37% of the sample is in the top ten clones.

The donors were healthy, HIV-negative adults who had no recently reported acute infections or vaccinations. Only Caucasian adults living in Nashville, Tennessee, USA were represented among the donors. CD4+ T cells were enriched through magnetic negative selection, after which naive cells were positively selected on CD45RA and the remaining negative fraction served as the memory subset. Blood was obtained by leukapheresis, after which PBMCs were separated by Ficoll-Histopaque density gradient centrifugation and cryopreserved in liquid nitrogen vapor phase. Analytical flow cytometry was used to check the purity and quantity of each magnetically sorted T cell population. From each sorted fraction, genomic DNA was isolated and quantified by UV absorbance on a Nanodrop 2000c.

Sequencing input: naive CD4+ T cells from PBMCs. The sample's cell subset or site label, in plain terms: CD45RA+ positively selected. The sequence is built from TRBV11-3 and TRBJ2-1; a confident D gene designation cannot be given. This sequence was found in a man aged 18 to 35 in good health. Some clones in this sample may be carry-over from other donors' samples. The DNA sequence is as follows: TGTGCCAGCAGCTTAGGTTCTGCCGAGTTCAATGAGCAGTTCTTC. The resulting protein is CASSLGSAEFNEQFF. Joined to the reference TRBV11-3 and TRBJ2-1 proteins, this CDR3 gives the full variable domain: EAGVVQSPRYKIIEKKQPVAFWCNPISGHNTLYWYLQNLGQGPELLIRYENEEAVDDSQLPKDRFSAERLKGVDSTLKIQPAELGDSAVYLCASSLGSAEFNEQFFGPGTRLTVL.